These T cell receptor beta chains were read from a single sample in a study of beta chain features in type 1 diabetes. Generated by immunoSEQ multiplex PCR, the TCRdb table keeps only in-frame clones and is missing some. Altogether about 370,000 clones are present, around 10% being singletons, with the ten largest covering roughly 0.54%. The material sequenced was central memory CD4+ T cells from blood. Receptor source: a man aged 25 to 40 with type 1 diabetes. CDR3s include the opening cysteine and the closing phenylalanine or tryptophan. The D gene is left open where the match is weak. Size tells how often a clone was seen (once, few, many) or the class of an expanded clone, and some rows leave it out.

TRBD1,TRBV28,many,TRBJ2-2,TGTGCCAGCAGTTTATCCCAGACAGGGCGTACCGGGGAGCTGTTTTTT,CASSLSQTGRTGELFF
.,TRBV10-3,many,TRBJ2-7,TGTGCCATCAGTGGCACTTCTGCCTACGAGCAGTACTTC,CAISGTSAYEQYF
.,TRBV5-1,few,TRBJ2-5,TGCGCCAGCAGAACCCAAGAGACCCAGTACTTC,CASRTQETQYF
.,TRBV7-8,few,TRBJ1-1,TGTGCCAGCAGCCCGCGGACCCCGAGTACTGAAGCTTTCTTT,CASSPRTPSTEAFF
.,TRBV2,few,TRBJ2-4,TGTGCCAGCTCAAAAAACATTCAGTACTTC,CASSKNIQYF
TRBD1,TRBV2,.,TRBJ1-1,TGTGCCAGCAGGAAAGAACAGGGGAGCACTGAAGCTTTCTTT,CASRKEQGSTEAFF
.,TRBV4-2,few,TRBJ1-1,TGTGCCAGCAGCTCCCGACAGAACACTGAAGCTTTCTTT,CASSSRQNTEAFF
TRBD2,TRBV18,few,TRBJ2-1,TGTGCCAGCTCACCACCCACTAGCGGGAGAAGGGATGAGCAGTTCTTC,CASSPPTSGRRDEQFF
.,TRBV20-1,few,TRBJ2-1,TGCAGTGCTTCCACTATGGGTGAGCAGTTCTTC,CSASTMGEQFF
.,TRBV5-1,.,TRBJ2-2,TGCGCCAGCAGCTTGGTGGGTCCAACCGGGGAGCTGTTTTTT,CASSLVGPTGELFF
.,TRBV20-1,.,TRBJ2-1,TGCAGTGCTATCGACTATGAGCAGTTCTTC,CSAIDYEQFF
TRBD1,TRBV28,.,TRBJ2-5,TGTGCCAGCAGTTTCCGACCGGACAGGGGAGAGACCCAGTACTTC,CASSFRPDRGETQYF
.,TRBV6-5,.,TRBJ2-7,TGTGCCAGCAGTTACTCTTTCACTAGGCCCTACGAGCAGTACTTC,CASSYSFTRPYEQYF
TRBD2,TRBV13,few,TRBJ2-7,TGTGCCAGCAGGATCAGACTAGCGGGTGCCTCCTACGAGCAGTACTTC,CASRIRLAGASYEQYF